This T cell receptor beta chain was documented in a study of cytomegalovirus exposure and HLA in healthy donors. Germline assignment: CDR1 SSHAT and CDR2 FNYEAQ (reference sequence). V was clipped by 4 bases and J by 5 bases; unmatched bases: 4. This CDR3 is built from 14 residues. The study ran its PCR with 60 Vbeta and 13 Jbeta primers. Sequencing used immunoSEQ multiplex PCR; TCRdb keeps in-frame clones, though not all of them. This sample yields 210,000 or so clones, of which around 81% are seen a single time; roughly 10% belongs to the top ten. This clone was seen once. Within the sample, other DNA sequences also encode this same CDR3.

The sequence was collected from a woman aged 45-65 years in good health and CMV-seropositive. V is TRBV7-7 and J is TRBJ2-5, with TRBD1 matching 10 bases. The sequenced material came from PBMCs. The CDR3 region has the DNA TGTGCCAGCAGCTCTACGGGACAGGGGGAGACCCAGTACTTC. Its translation is CASSSTGQGETQYF.